This T cell receptor beta chain stems from a study of T cells in Graves' hyperthyroidism and ophthalmopathy. In the study overall: Sampling of peripheral blood happened at initial diagnosis, prior to any treatment. Overall study results and limits: A model built on 13 V-J features separated ophthalmopathy from stable hyperthyroidism.

The table lists this clonotype with many counts. What it recognizes is unknown. The investigators amplified TCR beta CDR3 regions from RNA transcripts. HTBI primers were used for first-round RT-PCR of the TCR CDR3. TCRdb re-derived calls from the multiplex PCR reads in MiXCR, one entry per CDR3 protein. Among roughly 840,000 distinct CDR3 sequences listed, over 35% were seen once. Newly diagnosed patients aged 18 to 65 had hyperthyroidism of under 2 months' duration. Criteria for exclusion of patients were uncontrolled infection, other autoimmune disease, pregnancy or lactation. Germline CDR1 SGHVS, CDR2 FNYEAQ. CDR3 length equals 13 residues. The V end lost 5 bases, the J end lost 0 bases, and 7 bases lay between the germline ends.

The sequence came from a man younger than 35 with Graves' hyperthyroidism. Source material: blood. V and J are TRBV7-6 and TRBJ1-1, with D possibly TRBD1 on 5 matching bases. The DNA for the CDR3 is TGTGCCAGCAGCCGACAGATGAACACTGAAGCTTTCTTT. This encodes CASSRQMNTEAFF.